Each of the 8 T cell receptor beta chains below was sequenced from the same sample in a study of beta chain features in type 1 diabetes. The investigators reverse transcribed all of the isolated RNA, so they sequenced expressed TCRB transcripts. Only in-frame clones appear in the TCRdb table, and some are missing; sequencing was by immunoSEQ multiplex PCR. This table has 150,000 or so clones, over 8.5% appearing once. Sequenced sample: central memory CD4+ T cells from blood. The receptors originated from a man aged 18 to 30 in good health.

This clone has a handful of counts. The chain is built from TRBV4-1 and TRBJ1-6; D uncertain. This CDR3 has 13 amino acids. V was cut by 1 base and J by 9 bases, with 7 bases left in between. The germline CDR1 and CDR2 sequences are MGHRA and YSYEKL. The CDR3 nucleotides are TGCGCCAGCAGCCAAGCGAGGGTTTCACCCCTCCACTTT. Encoded protein: CASSQARVSPLHF.

This sequence joins TRBV10-3 and TRBJ2-3, with 7 bases that match TRBD2. Germline values: CDR1 ENHRY, CDR2 SYGVKD. The V segment lost 11 bases and the J segment 6 bases; nucleotides outside the gene matches: 11. CDR3 size: 13 residues. The CDR3 protein is CASTDIGRDTQYF. CDR3 DNA sequence: TGTGCCTCTACTGACATCGGGAGGGATACGCAGTATTTT.

This clone was observed a handful of times. The chain has TRBV2 and TRBJ1-3, with D maybe TRBD1 (5 bases). CDR1 and CDR2 from the germline V gene are SNHLY and FYNNEI. The CDR3 loop spans 15 amino acids. V lost 6 bases and J lost 0, with 12 bases in between. The CDR3 region is CASRPTESSGNTIYF. CDR3 DNA: TGTGCCAGCAGACCGACAGAGAGCTCTGGAAACACCATATATTTT.

CDR3 coding DNA: TGCGCCAGCAGCCCCGGCTCAGGGTGGGACCAGCCCCAGCATTTT. It yields the protein CASSPGSGWDQPQHF. The V and J genes are TRBV4-1 and TRBJ1-5; possibly TRBD1 for D (5 bases). The CDR3 length is 15 residues. Between the trimmed V and J ends, which lost 4 bases and 7 bases, there was a span of 17 bases. Germline CDR1 is MGHRA and CDR2 is YSYEKL.

Remarks on this clone: In the same sample, other DNA sequences code for this CDR3. V gene TRBV11-2 combines with J gene TRBJ2-5; perhaps TRBD2 as D (7 bases). The CDR3 consists of 15 residues. V was clipped by 5 bases and J by 7 bases, with 20 bases between them. Germline lookup yields CDR1 SGHAT and CDR2 FQNNGV. The CDR3 DNA sequence: TGTGCCAGCAGCCCCGTCGTGGGGGGGGCGGGGACCCAGTACTTC. As protein: CASSPVVGGAGTQYF.

This rearrangement joins TRBV12-2 to TRBJ2-7; TRBD1, as called in the table, went unchecked against the DNA. TRBV12-2 corresponds to a pseudogene. This CDR3 region has 15 residues. The chain's CDR3 is CASRLYAGPTYEQYF. DNA of the CDR3: TGTGCAAGTCGCTTATACGCAGGCCCGACCTACGAGCAGTACTTC.

V and J are TRBV5-1 and TRBJ1-6; no clear D gene. From germline, CDR1 is SGHRS and CDR2 YFSETQ. The CDR3 is made up of 15 amino acids. V gave up 0 bases and J gave up 7 bases, with 11 bases separating them. CDR3 sequence: CASSLAGSVNSPLHF. CDR3 coding DNA: TGCGCCAGCAGCTTGGCGGGTTCGGTAAATTCACCCCTCCACTTT.

J is TRBJ2-7 and V is TRBV28; 11 bases are shared with TRBD1. The V and J ends lost 8 bases and 6 bases, in that order; junction bases with no gene match: 9. CDR3 size: 14 residues. Germline CDR1 is MDHEN and CDR2 is SYDVKM. The CDR3 loop reads CASGRDRGGREQYF. CDR3 coding DNA: TGTGCCAGCGGACGGGACAGGGGGGGCCGCGAGCAGTACTTC.